Each of the 9 T cell receptor beta chains below was sequenced from the same sample in a study of regulatory T cells in long-lasting Graves disease. Specified time point: persistent/refractory GD, antithyroid drugs over 5 years with positive TRAb. Generation of the TCR library employed RNA extracted from PBMCs. Library construction for TCR beta used iRepertoire HTBI primers and Arm-PCR of CDR3 regions. TCRdb reprocessed the multiplex PCR reads with MiXCR, giving one entry per CDR3 protein. The table has about 430,000 distinct CDR3 sequences, roughly a fifth seen once. The starting material was peripheral blood mononuclear cells (PBMCs), obtained when the disease was refractory, from a patient treated with antithyroid drugs. The receptor set was obtained from a female donor with Graves disease.

This clonotype has a count of ten or more. V gene TRBV28 combines with J gene TRBJ1-4; D is possibly TRBD1 (5 bases). Germline loops: CDR1 MDHEN, CDR2 SYDVKM. The V gene lost 4 bases and the J gene lost 12 bases, with 24 bases spanning the gap. There are 16 residues in the CDR3. The CDR3 DNA reads TGTGCCAGCAGTTCCTCTCAGGGTACCAAACCGGGGGAACTGTTTTTT. Its translation: CASSSSQGTKPGELFF. Using reference TRBV28 and TRBJ1-4 for the parts outside the CDR3, the full variable domain is DVKVTQSSRYLVKRTGEKVFLECVQDMDHENMFWYRQDPGLGLRLIYFSYDVKMKEKGDIPEGYSVSREKKERFSLILESASTNQTSMYLCASSSSQGTKPGELFFGSGTQLSVL.

The J gene is TRBJ1-1, the V gene TRBV6-5; tentatively, D is TRBD1 (5 bases). V was shortened by 4 bases and J by 4 bases, with 16 bases between the two germline ends. The CDR3 is 15 residues long. Germline-derived CDR1 and CDR2 are MNHEY and SVGAGI. The CDR3 is CASSFRGGSGTEAFF. CDR3 sequence (DNA): TGTGCCAGCAGTTTTCGCGGGGGTTCCGGCACTGAAGCTTTCTTT.

This clonotype was observed many times. This chain connects TRBV7-2 to TRBJ2-7; 8 bases are a match to TRBD2. CDR3 size: 14 residues. Germline V lookup: CDR1 SGHTA, CDR2 FQGNSA. V lost 5 bases, J lost 2 bases, and 5 bases stayed unmatched. The CDR3 protein is CASSHSGDPYEQYF. For the CDR3, the DNA is TGTGCCAGCAGCCATAGCGGGGATCCCTACGAGCAGTACTTC.

This sequence joins TRBV3-1 and TRBJ2-7, with 10 positions matching TRBD2. Trimming cost V 1 base and J 4 bases; bases outside gene matches: 7. The CDR3 sequence is 16 residues long. In germline, CDR1 is LGHDT, CDR2 YNNKEL (reference sequence). The chain's CDR3 is CASSQGSSGSTYEQYF. In DNA, the CDR3 is TGTGCCAGCAGCCAAGGATCTAGCGGGAGTACGTACGAGCAGTACTTC.

This clonotype was recorded many times. The V and J genes are TRBV29-1 and TRBJ1-2; perhaps TRBD1 as D (6 bases). The CDR3 totals 13 residues. CDR1 and CDR2 (germline): SQVTM, ANQGSEA. Trimming removed 3 bases at V and 4 bases at J, with 12 bases between. The CDR3: CSVERGLGYGYTF. The CDR3 region has the DNA TGCAGCGTTGAGAGGGGGTTAGGCTATGGCTACACCTTC.

This chain uses TRBV24-1 with TRBJ2-2; TRBD1 matches 7 bases. The germline V gene has CDR1 KGHDR and CDR2 SFDVKD. The CDR3 contains 14 residues. V lost 4 bases and J lost 7; bases outside the gene matches: 5. CDR3 sequence: CATSEARGFGELFF. The CDR3, as DNA: TGTGCCACCAGTGAGGCCAGGGGGTTCGGGGAGCTGTTTTTT.

This clonotype was picked up many times. The rearrangement uses TRBV3-1 and TRBJ1-4, with no clear D. Germline CDR1 LGHDT, CDR2 YNNKEL (reference sequence). CDR3 length: 12 residues. Trimming cost V 1 base and J 13 bases, with 10 bases left between them. The CDR3 sequence: CASSQGASGLFF. For the CDR3, the DNA is TGTGCCAGCAGCCAAGGGGCCTCCGGACTGTTTTTT.

In the case of this clonotype: A single base separates this from a much larger clone, so it may be a read error. The V call is TRBV28, the J call TRBJ2-2; 9 bases agree with TRBD1. Germline-derived CDR1 and CDR2 are MDHEN and SYDVKM. This CDR3 region has 16 residues. The CDR3 loop is CASSEGGTGNTGELLF. The CDR3 DNA sequence: TGTGCCAGCAGTGAAGGCGGGACAGGGAACACCGGGGAGCTGCTTTTT.

This clonotype was detected only a few times. The chain has TRBV9 and TRBJ2-5, with D perhaps matching TRBD2 (6 bases). Germline V gene lookup returns CDR1 SGDLS and CDR2 YYNGEE. Deletions cut 1 base from V and 5 bases from J, with 15 bases between. The CDR3 extends over 15 amino acids. This chain's CDR3 is CASSVSSGVRETQYF. CDR3 coding DNA: TGTGCCAGCAGCGTAAGTAGCGGTGTTCGCGAGACCCAGTACTTC.